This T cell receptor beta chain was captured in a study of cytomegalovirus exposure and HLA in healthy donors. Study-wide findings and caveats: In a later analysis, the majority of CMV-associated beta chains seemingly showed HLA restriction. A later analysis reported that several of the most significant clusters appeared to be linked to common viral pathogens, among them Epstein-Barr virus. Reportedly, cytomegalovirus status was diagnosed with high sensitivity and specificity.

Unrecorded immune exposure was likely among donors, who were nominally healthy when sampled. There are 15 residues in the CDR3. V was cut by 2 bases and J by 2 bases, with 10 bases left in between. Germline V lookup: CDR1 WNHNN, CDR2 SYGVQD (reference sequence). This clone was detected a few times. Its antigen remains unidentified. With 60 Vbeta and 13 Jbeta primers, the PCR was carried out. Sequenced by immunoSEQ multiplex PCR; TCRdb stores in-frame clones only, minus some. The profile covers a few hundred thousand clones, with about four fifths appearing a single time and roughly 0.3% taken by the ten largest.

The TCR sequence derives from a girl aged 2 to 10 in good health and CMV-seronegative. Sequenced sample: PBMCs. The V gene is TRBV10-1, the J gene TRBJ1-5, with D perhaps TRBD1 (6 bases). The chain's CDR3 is CASSEKGHGNQPQHF. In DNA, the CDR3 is TGCGCCAGCAGTGAGAAGGGACACGGCAATCAGCCCCAGCATTTT.